Here is one T cell receptor beta chain with its context. This specimen belongs to a study of T cell responses to AZD1222 COVID-19 vaccine. This CDR3 has 14 residues. V shed 3 bases, J shed 0 bases, and the junction held 1 base outside the gene matches. Germline-derived CDR1 and CDR2 are SGDLS and YYNGEE. The method was immunoSEQ multiplex PCR; TCRdb's version includes in-frame clones alone and lacks a portion of them. The sample records 150,000 to 200,000 clones, around 90% being singletons. The material was peripheral blood, obtained 28 days after the second AZD1222 dose. The J gene is TRBJ2-7, the V gene TRBV9, with 9 nucleotides matching TRBD1. The sequence came from an adult who received the AZD1222 COVID-19 vaccine. CDR3 loop: CASSGQGVSYEQYF. CDR3 coding DNA: TGTGCCAGCAGCGGACAGGGGGTCTCCTACGAGCAGTACTTC.